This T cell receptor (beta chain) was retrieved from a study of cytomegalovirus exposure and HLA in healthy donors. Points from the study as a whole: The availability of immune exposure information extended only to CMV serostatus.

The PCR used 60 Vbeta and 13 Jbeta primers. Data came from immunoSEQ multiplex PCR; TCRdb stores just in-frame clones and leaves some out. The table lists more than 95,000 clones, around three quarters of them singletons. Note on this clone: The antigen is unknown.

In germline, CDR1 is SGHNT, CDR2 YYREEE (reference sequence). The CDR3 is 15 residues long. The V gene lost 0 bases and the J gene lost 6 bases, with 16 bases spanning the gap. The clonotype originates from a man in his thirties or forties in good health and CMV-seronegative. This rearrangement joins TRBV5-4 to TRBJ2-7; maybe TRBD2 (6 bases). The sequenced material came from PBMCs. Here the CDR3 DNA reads TGTGCCAGCAGCTTGGCCGGGGGATCTACGGGCGAGCAGTACTTC. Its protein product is CASSLAGGSTGEQYF.